These T cell receptor beta chains were read from a single sample in a study of T cell responses to AZD1222 COVID-19 vaccine. Some clones are missing from TCRdb's copy, which holds only in-frame ones; the method was immunoSEQ multiplex PCR. The repertoire holds around 140,000 clones, about nine tenths seen once, with 6.9% in the top ten. The sample in question was peripheral blood, obtained on day 0 of AZD1222 vaccination. The source of these receptors is an adult in good health. The CDR3 runs from the conserved cysteine through the conserved F or W. The D gene is left open where the match is weak. Clone size is stated in some rows and not others, as once, few, many or a class when expanded.

TGTGCCAGCAGTTTAGAGGCCCGGACTGAAGCTTTCTTT | CASSLEARTEAFF | NA | NA | TRBJ1-1 | TRBV12-3/TRBV12-4
TGCAGCGTTGAAGATTTCAGCGGTCAAGAGACCCAGTACTTC | CSVEDFSGQETQYF | NA | NA | TRBJ2-5 | TRBV29-1
TGTGCCAGCAGCGCCGTAGGGGTAAATGAAGCTTTCTTT | CASSAVGVNEAFF | NA | NA | TRBJ1-1 | TRBV9
TGTGCCAGCAGCGAAACGCGGGACTCACGCACAGATACGCAGTATTTT | CASSETRDSRTDTQYF | NA | once | TRBJ2-3 | TRBV7-9
TGCGCCAGCAGCCAAGAACAGGGTTTCTACAATGAGCAGTTCTTC | CASSQEQGFYNEQFF | NA | NA | TRBJ2-1 | TRBV4-1
TGTGCCAGCAGCTTAGAGGGGGGAAAGTCCTACAATGAGCAGTTCTTC | CASSLEGGKSYNEQFF | NA | NA | TRBJ2-1 | TRBV7-6
TGTGCCAGCAGTTACGGTGCGGCGCGCAATGAAAAACTGTTTTTT | CASSYGAARNEKLFF | NA | NA | TRBJ1-4 | TRBV6-5
TGTGCCACCGACGAACTTGGAAAACTGTTTTTT | CATDELGKLFF | NA | NA | TRBJ1-4 | TRBV19
TGTGCCAGCAGCCCGGGTCCCCAGCATTTT | CASSPGPQHF | NA | NA | TRBJ1-5 | TRBV4-2
TGTGCCAGTAGTCTCCGGGACGGGTACGAGCAGTACTTC | CASSLRDGYEQYF | NA | NA | TRBJ2-7 | TRBV19